The present T cell receptor beta chain was sequenced within a study of response to subunit inactivated influenza vaccine. The CDR3 loop spans 15 amino acids. V lost 3 bases to trimming and J lost 6 bases; unmatched junction nucleotides: 10. Germline V gene lookup returns CDR1 DFQATT and CDR2 SNEGSKA (reference sequence). TCRdb re-analysed the RT-PCR reads in MiXCR, keeping a single row per CDR3 protein. Among 450,000 to 550,000 distinct CDR3 sequences listed, around 25% were seen once. The sample here was CD4+ T cells sorted from PBMCs, taken more than 4 days after vaccination. The V call is TRBV20-1, the J call TRBJ2-1; 8 bases fit TRBD2. This clonotype originated in a man between 50 and 59 years old who received an inactivated influenza vaccine. The CDR3 DNA reads TGCAGTGCTAGTAGATCCGGGGGGGTTTTCAATGAGCAGTTCTTC. Protein sequence: CSASRSGGVFNEQFF.